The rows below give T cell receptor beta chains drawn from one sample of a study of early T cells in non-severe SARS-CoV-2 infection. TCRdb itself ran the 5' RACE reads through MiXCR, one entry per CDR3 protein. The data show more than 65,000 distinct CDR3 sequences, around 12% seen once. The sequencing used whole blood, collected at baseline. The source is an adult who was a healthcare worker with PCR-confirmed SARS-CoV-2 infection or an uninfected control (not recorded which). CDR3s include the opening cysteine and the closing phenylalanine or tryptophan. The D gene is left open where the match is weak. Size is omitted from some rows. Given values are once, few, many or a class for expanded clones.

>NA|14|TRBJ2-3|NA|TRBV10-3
CASCQGLSTDTQYF
TGTGCCAGTTGTCAAGGATTAAGCACAGATACGCAGTATTTT
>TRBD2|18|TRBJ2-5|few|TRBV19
CASSRGQAGAPYQETQYF
TGTGCCAGTAGTCGAGGACAAGCGGGGGCGCCGTACCAAGAGACCCAGTACTTC
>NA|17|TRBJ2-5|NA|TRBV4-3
CASSQDPGGPGSLTQYF
TGCGCCAGCAGCCAAGACCCGGGGGGCCCTGGGTCTTTGACCCAGTACTTC
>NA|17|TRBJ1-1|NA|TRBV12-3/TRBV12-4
CASSLALGAVMNTEAFF
TGTGCCAGCAGTTTAGCACTGGGAGCAGTGATGAACACTGAAGCTTTCTTT
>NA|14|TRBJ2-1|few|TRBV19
CASSDVVSGGEQFF
TGTGCCAGTAGCGATGTCGTCTCCGGCGGTGAGCAGTTCTTC
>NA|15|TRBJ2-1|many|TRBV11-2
CASSPGVEPYNEQFF
TGTGCCAGCAGCCCCGGCGTAGAACCCTACAATGAGCAGTTCTTC
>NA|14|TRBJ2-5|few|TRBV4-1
CASSQVGVQETQYF
TGCGCCAGCAGCCAAGTTGGCGTCCAAGAGACCCAGTACTTC
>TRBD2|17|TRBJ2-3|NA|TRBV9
CASSVGRGSGSTDTQYF
TGTGCCAGCAGCGTAGGACGAGGTAGCGGGTCCACAGATACGCAGTATTTT
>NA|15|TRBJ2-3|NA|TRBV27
CASSWTTGVTDTQYF
TGCGCCAGCAGTTGGACGACGGGGGTCACTGATACGCAGTATTTT
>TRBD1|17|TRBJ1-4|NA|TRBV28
CASTRPGGLATNEKLFF
TGTGCCAGCACTAGGCCAGGGGGTTTAGCGACTAATGAAAAACTGTTTTTT
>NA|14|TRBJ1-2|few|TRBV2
CASSEEGSYYGYTF
TGTGCCAGCAGTGAAGAGGGCAGCTACTATGGCTACACCTTC
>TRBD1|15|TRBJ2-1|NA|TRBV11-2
CASSSGQGSYNEQFF
TGTGCCAGCAGCTCAGGACAGGGATCCTACAATGAGCAGTTCTTC
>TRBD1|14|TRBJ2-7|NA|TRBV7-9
CASSDGTGRIEQYF
TGTGCCAGCAGCGACGGGACAGGGAGGATCGAGCAGTACTTC
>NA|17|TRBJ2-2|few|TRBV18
CASSPFILGKNTGELFF
TGTGCCAGCTCACCCTTTATTCTAGGGAAGAACACCGGGGAGCTGTTTTTT
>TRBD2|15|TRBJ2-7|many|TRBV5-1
CASSLFAGGFYEQYF
TGCGCCAGCAGCTTGTTTGCGGGGGGGTTCTACGAGCAGTACTTC
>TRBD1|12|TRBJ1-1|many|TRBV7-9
CASSPTGEEAFF
TGTGCCAGCAGCCCCACAGGGGAAGAAGCTTTCTTT
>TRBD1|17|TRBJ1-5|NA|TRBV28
CASSSTGTGAFVEPQHF
TGTGCCAGCAGTTCGACCGGGACAGGGGCGTTCGTTGAGCCCCAGCATTTT
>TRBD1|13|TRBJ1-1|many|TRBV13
CASSRDRYTEAFF
TGTGCCAGCAGCCGGGACAGGTACACTGAAGCTTTCTTT
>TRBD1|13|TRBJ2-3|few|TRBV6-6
CASEGQRTDTQYF
TGTGCCAGCGAGGGACAGCGCACAGATACGCAGTATTTT
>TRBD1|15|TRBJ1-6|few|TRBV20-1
CSARPPGQPNSPLHF
TGCAGTGCTAGACCCCCGGGACAGCCTAATTCACCCCTCCACTTT
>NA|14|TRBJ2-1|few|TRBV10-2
CASLRGQPLREQFF
TGCGCCAGCCTGAGGGGCCAACCGCTACGTGAGCAGTTCTTC
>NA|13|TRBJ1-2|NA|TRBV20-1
CSARVGRVFGYTF
TGCAGTGCTAGAGTAGGGAGGGTTTTTGGCTACACCTTC
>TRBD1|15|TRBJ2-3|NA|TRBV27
CASSLSPGGTDTQYF
TGTGCCAGCAGTTTATCGCCAGGGGGAACAGATACGCAGTATTTT
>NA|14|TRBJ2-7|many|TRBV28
CASSSASPGYEQYF
TGTGCCAGCAGTTCTGCATCCCCCGGATACGAGCAGTACTTC
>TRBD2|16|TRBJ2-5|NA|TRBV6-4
CASSTTSGGLQETQYF
TGTGCCAGCAGCACGACTAGCGGGGGCCTCCAAGAGACCCAGTACTTC
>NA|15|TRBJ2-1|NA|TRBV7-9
CASSLAGGYYNEQFF
TGTGCCAGCAGCTTAGCGGGGGGATACTACAATGAGCAGTTCTTC
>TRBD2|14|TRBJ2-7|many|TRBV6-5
CASSWGLSSYEQYF
TGTGCCAGCAGTTGGGGACTAAGCTCCTACGAGCAGTACTTC
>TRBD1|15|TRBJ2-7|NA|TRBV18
CASSYPTGSSNEQYF
TGTGCCAGCTCCTACCCGACAGGGTCTTCGAACGAGCAGTACTTC
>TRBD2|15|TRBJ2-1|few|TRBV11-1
CASSIGLAGQNEQFF
TGTGCCAGCAGCATCGGTCTAGCGGGGCAAAATGAGCAGTTCTTC
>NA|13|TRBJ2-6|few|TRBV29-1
CSVTGSGANVLTF
TGCAGCGTAACGGGTTCTGGGGCCAACGTCCTGACTTTC
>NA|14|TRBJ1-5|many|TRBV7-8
CASSLVGNNQPQHF
TGTGCCAGCAGCTTAGTAGGGAACAATCAGCCCCAGCATTTT
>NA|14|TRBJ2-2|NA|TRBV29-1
CSVQAGEITGELFF
TGCAGCGTCCAAGCAGGGGAGATCACCGGGGAGCTGTTTTTT
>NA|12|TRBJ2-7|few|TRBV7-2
CASSHPEGEQYF
TGTGCCAGCAGCCATCCCGAGGGGGAGCAGTACTTC
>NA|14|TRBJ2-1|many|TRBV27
CASSRDGAYNEQFF
TGTGCCAGCAGTCGTGACGGGGCCTACAATGAGCAGTTCTTC
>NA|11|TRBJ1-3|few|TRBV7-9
CASDGRNTIYF
TGTGCCAGCGACGGCAGAAACACCATATATTTT
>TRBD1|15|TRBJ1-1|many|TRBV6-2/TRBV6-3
CASSYSGTGLGEAFF
TGTGCCAGCAGTTATTCAGGGACAGGGCTGGGTGAAGCTTTCTTT
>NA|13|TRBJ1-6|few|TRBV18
CASSPDSISPLHF
TGTGCCAGCTCACCAGATTCTATCTCACCCCTCCACTTT
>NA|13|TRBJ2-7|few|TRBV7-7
CASSPRDTGEQYF
TGTGCCAGCAGCCCCAGGGACACGGGCGAGCAGTACTTC
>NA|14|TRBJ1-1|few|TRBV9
CASSVASSPREAFF
TGTGCCAGCAGCGTAGCGTCCAGCCCACGTGAAGCTTTCTTT
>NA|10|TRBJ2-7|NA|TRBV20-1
CSMVSYEQYF
TGCAGTATGGTCTCCTACGAGCAGTACTTC